Given below is one T cell receptor (beta chain) in context. Antigen unknown. This entry belongs to a study of T cell repertoires in cytomegalovirus infection. Notes on the study in general: Of the TCR beta families, the public ones yielded a cumulative frequency that identified carriers of CMV plus the relevant HLA.

Each CDR3 protein gets one entry after TCRdb re-called the reads with MiXCR. In the table there are approximately 470,000 distinct CDR3 sequences, about 39% of which are singletons. The CDR3 extends over 15 amino acids. CDR1 and CDR2 from the germline V gene are MNHGY and SAAAGT. The ends lost 7 bases at V and 1 base at J; junction bases unmatched: 8. The chain is built from TRBV6-8 and TRBJ1-1, with TRBD1 identical over 8 bases. The sample consisted of cultured PBMCs, taken from culture after CMV antigen stimulation. This clonotype was sampled from a human donor in good health (CMV status not recorded). Some clones in this sample may be carry-over from other donors' samples. The CDR3 loop reads CASNGQGRGNTEAFF. CDR3 nucleotide sequence: TGTGCCAGCAACGGACAGGGAAGGGGGAACACTGAAGCTTTCTTT.